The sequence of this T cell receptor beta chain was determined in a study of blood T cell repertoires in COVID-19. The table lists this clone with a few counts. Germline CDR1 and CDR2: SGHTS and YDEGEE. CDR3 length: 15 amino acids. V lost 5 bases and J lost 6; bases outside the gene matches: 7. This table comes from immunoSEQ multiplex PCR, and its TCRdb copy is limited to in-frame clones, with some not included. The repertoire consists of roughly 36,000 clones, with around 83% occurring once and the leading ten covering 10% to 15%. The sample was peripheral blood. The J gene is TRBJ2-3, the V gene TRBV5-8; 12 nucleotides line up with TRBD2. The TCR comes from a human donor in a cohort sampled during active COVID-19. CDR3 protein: CASRLAGGPTDTQYF. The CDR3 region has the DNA TGTGCCAGCAGACTAGCGGGGGGTCCCACGGATACGCAGTATTTT.